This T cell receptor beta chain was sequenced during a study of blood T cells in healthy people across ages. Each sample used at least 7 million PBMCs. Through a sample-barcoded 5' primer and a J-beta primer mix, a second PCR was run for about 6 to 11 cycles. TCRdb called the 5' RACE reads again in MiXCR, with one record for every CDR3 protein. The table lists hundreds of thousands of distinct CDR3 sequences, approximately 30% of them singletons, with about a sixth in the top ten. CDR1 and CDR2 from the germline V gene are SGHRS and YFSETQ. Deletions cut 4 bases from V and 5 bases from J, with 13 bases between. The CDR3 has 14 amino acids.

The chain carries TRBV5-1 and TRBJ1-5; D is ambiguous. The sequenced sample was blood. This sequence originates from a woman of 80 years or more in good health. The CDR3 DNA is TGCGCCAGCAGCCCCGGAGGGCTAGATCAGCCCCAGCATTTT. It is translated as CASSPGGLDQPQHF.